Listed below are T cell receptor beta chains from one sample, sequenced in a study of blood T cell repertoires in COVID-19. Some clones are missing from TCRdb's copy, which holds only in-frame ones; the method was immunoSEQ multiplex PCR. The sample contains fewer than 180,000 clones, 84% of which appear only once. The specimen was peripheral blood. All receptors derive from a man between 65 and 80 years old with acute or convalescent COVID-19. Each CDR3 is given with its conserved first and last residue. The D gene is left open where the match is weak. Clone size, where shown, is once, few, many, or a class for clones that have expanded.

D	V	size	J	CDR3	DNA
NA	TRBV25-1	NA	TRBJ1-5	CASSRQGNQPQHF	TGTGCCAGCAGTCGACAGGGCAATCAGCCCCAGCATTTT
NA	TRBV7-2	once	TRBJ1-1	CASSEGPGNTEAFF	TGTGCCAGCAGCGAAGGCCCAGGGAACACTGAAGCTTTCTTT
TRBD1	TRBV5-1	NA	TRBJ2-5	CASSGGQGKKETQYF	TGCGCCAGCAGCGGGGGACAGGGGAAAAAAGAGACCCAGTACTTC
TRBD2	TRBV4-2	NA	TRBJ2-1	CASSQDPRLAPYNEQFF	TGTGCCAGCAGCCAAGATCCGAGACTAGCACCGTACAATGAGCAGTTCTTC
TRBD1	TRBV27	NA	TRBJ2-2	CASSRQGTGELFF	TGTGCCAGCAGTCGACAGGGGACCGGGGAGCTGTTTTTT
TRBD1	TRBV5-4	NA	TRBJ2-4	CASSSGQGGGKNIQYF	TGTGCCAGCAGCTCTGGACAGGGCGGAGGCAAAAACATTCAGTACTTC
NA	TRBV5-6	NA	TRBJ1-6	CASSFDRNSPLHF	TGTGCCAGCAGCTTCGACAGGAATTCACCCCTCCACTTT
NA	TRBV13	NA	TRBJ2-3	CASSPRVTTQYF	TGTGCCAGCAGCCCCCGGGTCACTACGCAGTATTTT
NA	TRBV7-9	NA	TRBJ1-1	CASTLAGAEAFF	TGTGCCAGCACCCTCGCAGGGGCTGAAGCTTTCTTT
TRBD1	TRBV2	NA	TRBJ1-2	CASSGGQGFDGYTF	TGTGCCAGCAGTGGGGGACAGGGATTTGATGGCTACACCTTC
NA	TRBV3-1/TRBV3-2	NA	TRBJ2-5	CASSYYKYQETQYF	TGTGCCAGCAGCTACTACAAGTACCAAGAGACCCAGTACTTC
TRBD1	TRBV7-8	NA	TRBJ2-2	CASSPMTGWGGELFF	TGTGCCAGCAGCCCCATGACAGGGTGGGGCGGGGAGCTGTTTTTT
NA	TRBV6-1	NA	TRBJ2-2	CASSEDGGAGELFF	TGTGCCAGCAGTGAAGATGGGGGCGCCGGGGAGCTGTTTTTT
TRBD1	TRBV7-9	NA	TRBJ1-1	CASSSGDRGTEAFF	TGTGCCAGCAGCTCCGGGGACAGGGGTACTGAAGCTTTCTTT
TRBD2	TRBV5-1	NA	TRBJ2-7	CASSAGGTSGPREQYF	TGCGCCAGCAGCGCGGGAGGGACTAGCGGTCCCCGCGAGCAGTACTTC
TRBD1	TRBV6-5	NA	TRBJ1-2	CASSQGVYYGYTF	TGTGCCAGCAGTCAGGGGGTTTACTATGGCTACACCTTC
NA	TRBV7-2	NA	TRBJ2-7	CASSPRGIHYEQYF	TGTGCCAGCAGCCCGCGGGGAATCCACTACGAGCAGTACTTC
TRBD1	TRBV9	NA	TRBJ1-5	CASSAGQGGQPQHF	TGTGCCAGCAGCGCGGGACAGGGCGGTCAGCCCCAGCATTTT
NA	TRBV2	NA	TRBJ1-1	CASSESPRGTEAFF	TGTGCCAGCAGTGAAAGTCCACGGGGCACTGAAGCTTTCTTT
NA	TRBV6-6	NA	TRBJ2-3	CASHPRGVATDTQYF	TGTGCCAGTCACCCTAGGGGCGTCGCCACAGATACGCAGTATTTT
TRBD1	TRBV27	NA	TRBJ1-2	CASSLTGRGYTF	TGTGCCAGCAGTCTGACAGGGAGAGGCTACACCTTC
TRBD1	TRBV6-1	NA	TRBJ2-7	CASSEEMGTVYEQYF	TGTGCCAGCAGTGAAGAGATGGGGACAGTCTACGAGCAGTACTTC
TRBD1	TRBV10-1	NA	TRBJ2-7	CASGHQGVFYEQYF	TGCGCCAGCGGACACCAGGGGGTATTCTACGAGCAGTACTTC
NA	TRBV18	NA	TRBJ1-1	CASSPSTDLEAFF	TGTGCCAGCTCACCCAGCACAGACCTTGAAGCTTTCTTT
TRBD2	TRBV11-2	NA	TRBJ2-1	CASSFAGTSPGNEQFF	TGTGCCAGCAGCTTCGCCGGGACTAGCCCGGGGAATGAGCAGTTCTTC
TRBD2	TRBV14	few	TRBJ2-5	CASSPGTSGYQETQYF	TGTGCCAGCAGCCCAGGGACTAGCGGGTACCAAGAGACCCAGTACTTC
NA	TRBV28	NA	TRBJ1-2	CASSPLDGYTF	TGTGCCAGCAGTCCCCTTGATGGCTACACCTTC
NA	TRBV28	once	TRBJ1-5	CASSFSREGNQPQHF	TGTGCCAGCAGTTTCTCCCGGGAGGGCAATCAGCCCCAGCATTTT
TRBD2	TRBV5-1	NA	TRBJ2-7	CASSLGREAYEQYF	TGCGCCAGCAGCCTGGGGCGGGAGGCCTACGAGCAGTACTTC
NA	TRBV9	NA	TRBJ1-6	CASSPRAGSPLHF	TGTGCCAGCAGCCCTCGGGCGGGTTCACCCCTCCACTTT
NA	TRBV24-1	NA	TRBJ1-5	CATSDRDRSNQPQHF	TGTGCCACCAGTGATCGCGACAGGAGCAATCAGCCCCAGCATTTT
TRBD2	TRBV7-3	NA	TRBJ2-1	CASRGGGNEQFF	TGTGCCAGCAGGGGCGGGGGGAATGAGCAGTTCTTC
NA	TRBV24-1	NA	TRBJ2-3	CATSFGTLTDTQYF	TGTGCCACCAGTTTTGGGACACTCACAGATACGCAGTATTTT
TRBD1	TRBV3-1/TRBV3-2	NA	TRBJ1-6	CASSQAGGGSPLHF	TGTGCCAGCAGCCAAGCAGGGGGCGGTTCACCCCTCCACTTT
NA	TRBV9	NA	TRBJ1-2	CASSVDGTPNYGYTF	TGTGCCAGCAGCGTAGATGGGACTCCTAACTATGGCTACACCTTC
NA	TRBV28	NA	TRBJ2-2	CASSFFGTRGTGELFF	TGTGCCAGCAGTTTTTTTGGCACGCGCGGAACCGGGGAGCTGTTTTTT
TRBD1	TRBV7-3	NA	TRBJ2-7	CASSINRGREQYF	TGTGCCAGCAGCATCAACAGGGGGCGCGAGCAGTACTTC
NA	TRBV19	NA	TRBJ1-1	CASSIRGDLNTEAFF	TGTGCCAGTAGTATAAGGGGCGATCTAAACACTGAAGCTTTCTTT
NA	TRBV11-3	once	TRBJ1-5	CASSPSPHKDSNQPQHF	TGTGCCAGCAGCCCTAGCCCCCACAAGGATAGCAATCAGCCCCAGCATTTT
NA	TRBV28	NA	TRBJ2-3	CASSHGGAGTDTQYF	TGTGCCAGCAGCCACGGAGGGGCGGGCACAGATACGCAGTATTTT
NA	TRBV7-2	NA	TRBJ1-2	CASSSSDRIGGYTF	TGTGCCAGCAGCTCGTCAGACCGTATCGGGGGCTACACCTTC
TRBD1	TRBV5-1	NA	TRBJ1-1	CASSLEGDRGAFF	TGCGCCAGCAGCTTGGAGGGGGACAGGGGAGCTTTCTTT